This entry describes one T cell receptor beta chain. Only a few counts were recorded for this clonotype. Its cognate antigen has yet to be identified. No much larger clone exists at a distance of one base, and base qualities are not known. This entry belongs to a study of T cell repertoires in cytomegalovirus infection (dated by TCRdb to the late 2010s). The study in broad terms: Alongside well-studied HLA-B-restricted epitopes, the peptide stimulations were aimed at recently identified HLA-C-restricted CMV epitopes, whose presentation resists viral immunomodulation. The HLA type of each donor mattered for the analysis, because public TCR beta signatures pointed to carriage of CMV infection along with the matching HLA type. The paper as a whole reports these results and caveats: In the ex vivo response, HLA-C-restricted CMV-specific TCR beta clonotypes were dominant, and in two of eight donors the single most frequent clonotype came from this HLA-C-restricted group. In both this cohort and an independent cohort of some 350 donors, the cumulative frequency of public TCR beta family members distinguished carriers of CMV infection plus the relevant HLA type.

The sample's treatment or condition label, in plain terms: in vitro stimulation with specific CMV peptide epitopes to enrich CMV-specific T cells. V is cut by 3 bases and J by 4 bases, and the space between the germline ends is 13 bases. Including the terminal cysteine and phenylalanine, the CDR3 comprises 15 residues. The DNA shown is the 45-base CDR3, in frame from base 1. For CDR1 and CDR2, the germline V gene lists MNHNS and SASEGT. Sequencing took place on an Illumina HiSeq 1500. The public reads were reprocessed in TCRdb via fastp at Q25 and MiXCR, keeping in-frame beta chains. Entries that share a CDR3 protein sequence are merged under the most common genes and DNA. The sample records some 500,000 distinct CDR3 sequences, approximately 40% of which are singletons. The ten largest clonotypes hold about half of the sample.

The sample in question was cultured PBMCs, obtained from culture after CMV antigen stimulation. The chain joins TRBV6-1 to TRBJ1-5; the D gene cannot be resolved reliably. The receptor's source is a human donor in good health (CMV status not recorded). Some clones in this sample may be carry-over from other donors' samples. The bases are TGTGCCAGCAGTGAGGGCGGGTTACGAAATCAGCCCCAGCATTTT. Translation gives CASSEGGLRNQPQHF.